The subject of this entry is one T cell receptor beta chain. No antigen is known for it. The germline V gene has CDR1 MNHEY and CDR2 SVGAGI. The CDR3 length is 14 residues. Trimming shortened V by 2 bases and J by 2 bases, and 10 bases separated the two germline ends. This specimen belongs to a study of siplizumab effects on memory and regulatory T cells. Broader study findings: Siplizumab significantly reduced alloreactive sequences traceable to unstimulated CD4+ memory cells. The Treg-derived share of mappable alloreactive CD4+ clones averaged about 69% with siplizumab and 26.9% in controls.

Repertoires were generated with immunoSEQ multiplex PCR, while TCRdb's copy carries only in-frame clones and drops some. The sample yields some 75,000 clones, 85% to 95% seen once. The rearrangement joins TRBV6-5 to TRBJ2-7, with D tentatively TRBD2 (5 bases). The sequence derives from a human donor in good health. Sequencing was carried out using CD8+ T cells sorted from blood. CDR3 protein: CASSYGLGAYEQYF. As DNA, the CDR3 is TGTGCCAGCAGTTACGGACTGGGCGCCTACGAGCAGTACTTC.